Shown below are 13 T cell receptor beta chains from a single sample sequenced in a study of T-cell reconstitution after alpha-beta-depleted transplantation in children. Unique molecular identifiers were incorporated when the TCRbeta library was constructed. MiXCR, applied by TCRdb to the PCR reads, yields one record per CDR3 protein. The table lists roughly 300,000 distinct CDR3 sequences, under 14% of them singletons. Sequenced here: peripheral blood, sampled 180 days after TCRalphabeta/CD19-depleted stem cell transplant. The source is a male patient aged 2 to 10 who had a stem cell transplant for chronic granulomatous disease, so the T cells may come from the graft donor.

This clonotype was counted at least ten times. The V call is TRBV29-1, the J call TRBJ2-6; unclear D gene. This CDR3 spans 16 amino acids. V was pared by 2 bases and J by 0 bases, with 11 bases between. Germline values: CDR1 SQVTM, CDR2 ANQGSEA. CDR3 amino acids: CSVELGVGSGANVLTF. CDR3 DNA: TGCAGCGTTGAACTTGGGGTTGGCTCTGGGGCCAACGTCCTGACTTTC. The variable domain in full, with the rest retrieved from reference TRBV29-1 and TRBJ2-6, is SAVISQKPSRDICQRGTSLTIQCQVDSQVTMMFWYRQQPGQSLTLIATANQGSEATYESGFVIDKFPISRPNLTFSTLTVSNMSPEDSSIYLCSVELGVGSGANVLTFGAGSRLTVL.

This clonotype was seen at least ten times. This chain joins TRBV29-1 and TRBJ2-5, with TRBD1 as a possible D gene (6 bases). Germline V gene sequence: CDR1 SQVTM, CDR2 ANQGSEA. The CDR3 runs to 14 residues. V was trimmed by 0 bases and J by 7 bases, leaving 15 bases between them. The CDR3 bases are TGCAGCGTTGAAGACCCCAGGGGTCTCTGGACCCAGTACTTC. Translating it yields CSVEDPRGLWTQYF.

This clonotype has at least ten counts. This chain joins TRBV9 and TRBJ2-3; 12 bases line up with TRBD1. The V gene's germline CDR1 is SGDLS and CDR2 YYNGEE. V was pared by 3 bases and J by 1 base, with 6 bases of the junction left unmatched. The CDR3 totals 17 residues. The DNA of the CDR3 is TGTGCCAGCAGCGACCGCCGGGACAGGGGGCGCACAGATACGCAGTATTTT. Amino acids: CASSDRRDRGRTDTQYF.

The sample holds many counts of this clonotype. This chain uses TRBV6-2 or TRBV6-3 with TRBJ2-3; D ambiguous. The CDR3 runs 12 residues. Trimming stripped 7 bases from V and 4 bases from J, with 9 bases between. Germline V gene data show CDR1 as MNHEY and CDR2 as SVGEGT. The CDR3 region has the DNA TGTGCCAGCACCCAATCCCCAGATACGCAGTATTTT. Translation: CASTQSPDTQYF.

With regard to this clonotype: This sequence may be a read error, since a much larger clone differs from it by one base. The V gene is TRBV15, the J gene TRBJ2-7; TRBD1 matches 7 bases. CDR3 length equals 13 residues. From germline, CDR1 is LNHNV and CDR2 YYDKDF (reference sequence). The chain's CDR3 is CATSRGQPYKQYF. The CDR3 DNA is TGTGCCACCAGCAGGGGACAGCCCTACAAGCAGTACTTC.

The genes are TRBV2 and TRBJ2-7; 10 bases match TRBD1. This CDR3 is 16 amino acids long. J lost 2 bases, V lost 6 bases, and 10 bases had no gene match. CDR1 is SNHLY, CDR2 FYNNEI, per germline. CDR3 amino acids: CASSAGTGARAYEQYF. Here the CDR3 DNA reads TGTGCCAGCAGCGCCGGGACAGGGGCCAGAGCCTACGAGCAGTACTTC.

The table lists this clonotype with many counts. The chain has TRBV18 and TRBJ2-5; D not certain. Trimming left V 2 bases short and J 1 base short, with 8 bases between. Germline V gene sequence: CDR1 KGHSH, CDR2 LQKENI. The CDR3 contains 14 residues. Here the CDR3 reads CASSPSTTQETQYF. The CDR3 DNA reads as TGTGCCAGCTCACCAAGTACAACCCAAGAGACCCAGTACTTC. The full variable domain, in which reference TRBV18 and TRBJ2-5 provide the parts outside the CDR3, is NAGVMQNPRHLVRRRGQEARLRCSPMKGHSHVYWYRQLPEEGLKFMVYLQKENIIDESGMPKERFSAEFPKEGPSILRIQQVVRGDSAAYFCASSPSTTQETQYFGPGTRLLVL.

This clonotype has at least ten counts. The rearrangement uses TRBV6-5 and TRBJ2-7; D not resolved. Deletions cut 2 bases from V and 1 base from J, with 12 bases between. This CDR3 spans 15 amino acids. Germline V gene lookup returns CDR1 MNHEY and CDR2 SVGAGI. DNA for the CDR3: TGTGCCAGCAGTTACATGGACCACAGTTCCTACGAGCAGTACTTC. Translation: CASSYMDHSSYEQYF.

This clonotype occurred many times. This rearrangement joins TRBV29-1 to TRBJ2-3, with 9 bases lining up with TRBD1. Germline V gene lookup returns CDR1 SQVTM and CDR2 ANQGSEA. J gave up 0 bases and V 5 bases, and 3 bases lay outside the gene matches. The CDR3 loop spans 14 amino acids. As DNA, the CDR3 is TGCAGCGTTTTCGGGACAGGGAGCACAGATACGCAGTATTTT. It encodes CSVFGTGSTDTQYF.

This clonotype was counted ten times or more. The V gene is TRBV15, the J gene TRBJ2-2, with D hard to call. Germline loops: CDR1 LNHNV, CDR2 YYDKDF (reference sequence). This CDR3 spans 16 amino acids. Between the trimmed V and J ends, which lost 1 base and 6 bases, there was a span of 15 bases. In DNA form, the CDR3 reads TGTGCCACCAGCAGAGTAGGGCAGGATGGGGCCGGGGAGCTGTTTTTT. Protein product: CATSRVGQDGAGELFF.

This clonotype has ten or more counts. The rearrangement joins TRBV28 to TRBJ2-1; D uncertain. Germline V lookup: CDR1 MDHEN, CDR2 SYDVKM. V was clipped by 8 bases and J by 2 bases, with 16 bases between them. The CDR3 extends over 15 amino acids. This CDR3 reads CASVEIKSAYNEQFF. CDR3 in DNA: TGTGCCAGCGTAGAAATTAAGTCCGCCTACAATGAGCAGTTCTTC.

Many counts were recorded for this clonotype. This chain connects TRBV5-1 to TRBJ1-4; 7 bases are shared with TRBD1. This CDR3 is built from 14 residues. In germline, CDR1 is SGHRS, CDR2 YFSETQ. J was trimmed by 4 bases and V by 2 bases; bases with no gene match: 2. The chain's CDR3 is CASSLWDSNEKLFF. The CDR3 DNA follows: TGCGCCAGCAGCTTATGGGACAGTAATGAAAAACTGTTTTTT.

This clonotype was recorded many times. This chain joins TRBV7-8 and TRBJ2-3, with no clear D. Deletions cut 4 bases from V and 5 bases from J, with 10 bases between. The CDR3 extends over 13 amino acids. In germline, CDR1 is SGHVS, CDR2 FQNEAQ. CDR3 nucleotide sequence: TGTGCCAGCAGCTACATACGGTTAGATACGCAGTATTTT. It yields the protein CASSYIRLDTQYF.